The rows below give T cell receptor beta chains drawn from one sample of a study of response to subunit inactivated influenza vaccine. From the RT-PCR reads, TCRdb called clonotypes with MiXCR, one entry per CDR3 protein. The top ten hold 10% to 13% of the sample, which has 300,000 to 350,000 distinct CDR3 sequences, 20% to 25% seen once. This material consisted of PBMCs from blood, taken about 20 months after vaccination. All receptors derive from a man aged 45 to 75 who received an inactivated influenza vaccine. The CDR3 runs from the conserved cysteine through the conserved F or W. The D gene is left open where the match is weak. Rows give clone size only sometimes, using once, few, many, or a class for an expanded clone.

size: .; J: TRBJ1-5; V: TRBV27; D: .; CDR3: CASSPSGTSTVAQHF; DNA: TGTGCCAGCAGCCCCTCTGGGACAAGCACCGTGGCCCAGCATTTT
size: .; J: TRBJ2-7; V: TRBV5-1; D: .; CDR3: CASSLRVSYEQYF; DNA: TGCGCCAGCAGCTTGCGCGTATCCTACGAGCAGTACTTC
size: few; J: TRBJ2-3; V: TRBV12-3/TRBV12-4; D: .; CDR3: CATTAPREPDTQYF; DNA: TGTGCCACCACTGCCCCCAGGGAACCAGATACGCAGTATTTT
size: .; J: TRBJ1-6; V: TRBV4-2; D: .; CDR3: CASSQGGINSPLHF; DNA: TGTGCCAGCAGCCAGGGAGGGATTAATTCACCCCTCCACTTT
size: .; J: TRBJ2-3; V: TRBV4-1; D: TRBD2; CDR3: CASSQDLGTSGLDTQYF; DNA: TGCGCCAGCAGCCAAGATTTGGGGACTAGCGGGCTAGATACGCAGTATTTT
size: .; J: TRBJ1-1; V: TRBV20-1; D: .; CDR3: CSAPRRGNRNTEAFF; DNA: TGCAGTGCTCCCCGGAGGGGCAACCGAAACACTGAAGCTTTCTTT
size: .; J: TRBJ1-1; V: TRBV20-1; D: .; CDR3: CSALDHPEAFF; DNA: TGCAGTGCTCTAGACCACCCTGAAGCTTTCTTT
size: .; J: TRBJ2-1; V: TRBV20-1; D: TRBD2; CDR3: CSAREWPERESNEQFF; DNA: TGCAGTGCTAGAGAATGGCCGGAGCGGGAGTCAAATGAGCAGTTCTTC
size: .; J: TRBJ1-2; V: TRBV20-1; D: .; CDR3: CSARDPGKDGYTF; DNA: TGCAGTGCTAGAGATCCAGGGAAAGATGGCTACACCTTC
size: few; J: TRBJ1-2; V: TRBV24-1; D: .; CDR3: CATSDSDSMGYGYTF; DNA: TGTGCCACCAGTGATTCCGACAGTATGGGCTATGGCTACACCTTC
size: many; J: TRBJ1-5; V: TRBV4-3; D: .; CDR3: CASSQEWNQPQHF; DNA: TGCGCCAGCAGCCAAGAATGGAATCAGCCCCAGCATTTT
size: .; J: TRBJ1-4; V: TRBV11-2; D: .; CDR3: CASSLSGRLNEKLFF; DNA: TGTGCCAGCAGCCTTTCTGGCAGACTTAATGAAAAACTGTTTTTT
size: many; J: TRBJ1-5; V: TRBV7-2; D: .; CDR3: CASSLTSESHQPQHF; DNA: TGTGCCAGCAGCTTAACGAGTGAGTCCCATCAGCCCCAGCATTTT
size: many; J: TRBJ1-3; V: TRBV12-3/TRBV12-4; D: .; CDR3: CASSSLTGYDPGNTIYF; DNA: TGTGCCAGCAGTTCCCTGACAGGATACGATCCTGGAAACACCATATATTTT
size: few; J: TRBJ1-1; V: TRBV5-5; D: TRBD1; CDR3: CASSTRDRGGGTEAFF; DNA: TGTGCCAGCAGCACCCGGGACAGGGGAGGCGGCACTGAAGCTTTCTTT
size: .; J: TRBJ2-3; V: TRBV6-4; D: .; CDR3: CASSYQGSDTQYF; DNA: TGTGCCAGCAGTTACCAGGGGTCCGATACGCAGTATTTT
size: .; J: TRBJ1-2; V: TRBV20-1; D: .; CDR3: CSAATVVQIYGYTF; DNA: TGCAGTGCTGCAACAGTGGTTCAGATCTATGGCTACACCTTC
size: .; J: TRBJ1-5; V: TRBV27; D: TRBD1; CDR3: CASSRTTGALNQSQHF; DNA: TGTGCCAGCAGTAGAACGACAGGGGCCCTCAATCAGTCCCAGCATTTT
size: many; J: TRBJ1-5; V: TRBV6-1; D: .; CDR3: CASSHRGRGDQPQHF; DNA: TGTGCCAGCAGCCATCGGGGAAGGGGCGATCAGCCCCAGCATTTT
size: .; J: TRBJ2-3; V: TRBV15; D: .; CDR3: CATSSRTSTNTQYF; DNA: TGTGCCACCAGCAGTCGTACTAGCACAAATACGCAGTATTTT
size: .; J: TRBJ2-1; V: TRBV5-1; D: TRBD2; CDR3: CASSLWGLAGVNNEQFF; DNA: TGCGCCAGCAGCTTGTGGGGACTAGCGGGAGTTAACAATGAGCAGTTCTTC
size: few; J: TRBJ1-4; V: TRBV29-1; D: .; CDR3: CSARTGTANEKLFF; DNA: TGCAGCGCTCGAACCGGGACTGCCAATGAAAAACTGTTTTTT
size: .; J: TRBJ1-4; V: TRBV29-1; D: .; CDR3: CSVEVGSTNEKLFF; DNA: TGCAGCGTTGAAGTTGGATCAACTAATGAAAAACTGTTTTTT
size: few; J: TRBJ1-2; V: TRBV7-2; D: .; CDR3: CASVPRAGDYGYTF; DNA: TGTGCCAGCGTTCCTCGTGCAGGGGACTATGGCTACACCTTC
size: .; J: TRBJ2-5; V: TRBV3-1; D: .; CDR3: CASSPRIEGETQYF; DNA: TGTGCCAGCAGCCCCCGGATAGAAGGAGAGACCCAGTACTTC
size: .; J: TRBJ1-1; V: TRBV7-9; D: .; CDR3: CASSFYTEAFF; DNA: TGTGCCAGCAGCTTTTACACTGAAGCTTTCTTT
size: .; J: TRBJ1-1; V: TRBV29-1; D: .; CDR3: CSAGWGARPDEAFF; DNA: TGCAGCGCCGGATGGGGGGCCAGGCCCGATGAAGCTTTCTTT
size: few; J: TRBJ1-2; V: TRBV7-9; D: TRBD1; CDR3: CASSLAAAGGGYTF; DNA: TGTGCCAGCAGCTTAGCCGCGGCAGGGGGCGGCTACACCTTC
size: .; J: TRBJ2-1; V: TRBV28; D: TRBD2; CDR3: CASSFVTSGMKWSYNEQFF; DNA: TGTGCCAGCAGTTTTGTGACTAGCGGGATGAAATGGTCCTACAATGAGCAGTTCTTC
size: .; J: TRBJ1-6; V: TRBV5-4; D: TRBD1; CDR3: CASSDRGQGDSPLHF; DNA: TGTGCCAGCAGCGACCGCGGACAGGGTGATTCACCCCTCCACTTT
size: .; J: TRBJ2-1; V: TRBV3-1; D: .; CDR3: CASSLDHMPVNEQFF; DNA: TGTGCCAGCAGCCTGGACCATATGCCGGTCAATGAGCAGTTCTTC
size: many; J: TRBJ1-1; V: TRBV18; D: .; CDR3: CASSPNRMNTEAFF; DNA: TGTGCCAGCTCACCGAACAGGATGAACACTGAAGCTTTCTTT
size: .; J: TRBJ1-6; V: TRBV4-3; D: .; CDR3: CASSQERTYSPLHF; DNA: TGCGCCAGCAGCCAAGAACGGACTTATTCACCCCTCCACTTT
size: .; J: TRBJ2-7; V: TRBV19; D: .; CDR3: CASSRSYGRSGKQGTLYEQYF; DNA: TGTGCCAGTAGTCGGAGTTACGGTCGCTCGGGAAAACAGGGAACGCTCTACGAGCAGTACTTC
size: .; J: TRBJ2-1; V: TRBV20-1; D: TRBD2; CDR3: CSAKLTSGPYNEQFF; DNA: TGCAGTGCTAAGTTGACTAGCGGGCCCTACAATGAGCAGTTCTTC
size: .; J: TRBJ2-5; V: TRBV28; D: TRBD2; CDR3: CASSSGGVQETQYF; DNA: TGTGCCAGCAGTAGCGGGGGAGTCCAAGAGACCCAGTACTTC
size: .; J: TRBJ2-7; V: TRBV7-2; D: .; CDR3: CASSLYRDGGDEQYF; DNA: TGTGCCAGCAGCCTTTACAGGGATGGCGGGGACGAGCAGTACTTC
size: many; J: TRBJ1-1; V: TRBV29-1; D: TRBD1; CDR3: CSVGTGVSTEAFF; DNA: TGCAGCGTTGGGACAGGGGTATCCACTGAAGCTTTCTTT
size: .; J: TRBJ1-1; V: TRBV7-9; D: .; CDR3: CASSYRREGNTEAFF; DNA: TGTGCCAGCAGCTACCGCAGGGAGGGGAACACTGAAGCTTTCTTT
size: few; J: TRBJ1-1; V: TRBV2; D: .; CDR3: CASRTGDTEAFF; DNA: TGTGCCAGCAGGACCGGAGACACTGAAGCTTTCTTT
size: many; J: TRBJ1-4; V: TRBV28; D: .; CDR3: CASSFRGEKLFF; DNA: TGTGCCAGCAGTTTCAGGGGTGAAAAACTGTTTTTT
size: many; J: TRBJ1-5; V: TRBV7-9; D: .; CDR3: CASSSIGVYQPQHF; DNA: TGTGCCAGCAGCTCGATTGGGGTATATCAGCCCCAGCATTTT
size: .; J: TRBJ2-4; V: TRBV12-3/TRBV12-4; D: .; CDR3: CASSLQGTQGVAKNIQYF; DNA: TGTGCCAGCAGTTTACAAGGGACTCAAGGGGTAGCCAAAAACATTCAGTACTTC
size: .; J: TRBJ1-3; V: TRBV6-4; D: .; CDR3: CAIQGLSGNTIYF; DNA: TGTGCCATTCAGGGTCTCTCTGGAAACACCATATATTTT
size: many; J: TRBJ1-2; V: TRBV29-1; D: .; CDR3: CSVDLQGNYGYTF; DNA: TGCAGCGTTGACTTGCAGGGAAACTATGGCTACACCTTC
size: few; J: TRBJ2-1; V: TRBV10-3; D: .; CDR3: CAISEMAGYNEQFF; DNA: TGTGCCATCAGTGAAATGGCAGGTTACAATGAGCAGTTCTTC
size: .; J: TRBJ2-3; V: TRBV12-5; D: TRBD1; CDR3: CASGLGQGAGTQYF; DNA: TGTGCTAGTGGTTTGGGACAGGGGGCCGGTACGCAGTATTTT
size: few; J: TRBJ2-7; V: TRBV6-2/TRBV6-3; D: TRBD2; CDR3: CASSPSGESYEQYF; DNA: TGTGCCAGCAGTCCTAGCGGGGAGTCCTACGAGCAGTACTTC
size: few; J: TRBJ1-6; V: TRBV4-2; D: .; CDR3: CASSPETGMDSPLHF; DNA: TGTGCCAGCAGCCCAGAGACTGGAATGGATTCACCCCTCCACTTT
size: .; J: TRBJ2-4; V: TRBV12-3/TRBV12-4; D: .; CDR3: CASSDDLAKNIQYF; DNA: TGTGCCAGCAGTGATGACCTCGCCAAAAACATTCAGTACTTC
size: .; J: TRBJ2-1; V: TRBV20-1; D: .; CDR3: CSVAAGNEQFF; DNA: TGCAGTGTGGCAGCGGGCAATGAGCAGTTCTTC
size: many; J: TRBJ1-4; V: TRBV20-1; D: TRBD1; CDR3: CSAAGTGVEKLFF; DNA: TGCAGTGCTGCCGGGACAGGGGTTGAAAAACTGTTTTTT
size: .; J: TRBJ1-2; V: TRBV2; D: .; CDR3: CASSPRLYGYTF; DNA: TGTGCCAGCAGCCCGAGACTGTATGGCTACACCTTC
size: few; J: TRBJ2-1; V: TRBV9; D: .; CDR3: CASSVEQGSYNEQFF; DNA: TGTGCCAGCAGCGTAGAGCAGGGCTCCTACAATGAGCAGTTCTTC
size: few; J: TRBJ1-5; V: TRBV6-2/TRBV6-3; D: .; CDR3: CASRRTGQNLNQPQHF; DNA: TGTGCCAGCAGGCGAACCGGACAGAACCTAAATCAGCCCCAGCATTTT